The 13 T cell receptor beta chains below were found in one sample sequenced in a study of Ad26.COV2.S vaccination and SARS-CoV-2 variants. Treatment specified: about 20 received Ad26.COV2.S at low or high dose, single or two shots; about 5 received placebo; per-sample allocation not given. Samples came from day 63 after the first vaccine or placebo injection. The repertoire was sequenced with immunoSEQ multiplex PCR; TCRdb's copy has only in-frame clones and lacks some. The sample gives 300,000 to 350,000 clones, roughly 90% of which show up once; 5.5% is in the top ten. The sample consisted of peripheral blood, taken in a trial of Ad26.COV2.S vaccine versus placebo. Every receptor here comes from a person between 18 and 65 years old who received the Ad26.COV2.S COVID-19 vaccine or a placebo.

This clone was counted once. CDR3 DNA: TGTGCCAGCAGTTTAACTACAGGGCTATTGGGCTACACCTTC. Its protein product is CASSLTTGLLGYTF. The genes are TRBV27 and TRBJ1-2, with D possibly matching TRBD1 (6 bases). The V gene lost 2 bases and the J gene lost 8 bases, with 15 bases spanning the gap. The CDR3 length is 14 residues. The V gene's germline CDR1 is MNHEY and CDR2 SMNVEV (reference sequence).

The chain couples TRBV5-1 to TRBJ2-7; TRBD2 agrees at 10 bases. The germline V gene has CDR1 SGHRS and CDR2 YFSETQ. CDR3 length: 15 residues. V was clipped by 7 bases and J by 4 bases; unmatched bases: 11. The CDR3 bases are TGCGCCAGCCATGACTGGAGTAGCGGGAGGTACGAGCAGTACGTC. Its translation: CASHDWSSGRYEQYV.

The chain couples TRBV11-3 to TRBJ1-1, with unresolved D. CDR3 length equals 16 residues. With 1 base removed from V and 1 base from J, the gap between germline ends came to 13 bases. CDR1 is SGHNT, CDR2 YENEEA, per germline. As DNA, the CDR3 is TGTGCCAGCAGCTTAGGATCTGTGGTGGCGAACACTGAAGCTTTCTTT. Translating it yields CASSLGSVVANTEAFF.

V and J are TRBV10-3 and TRBJ2-7; TRBD1 matches at 7 bases. J lost 2 bases, V lost 5 bases, and 6 bases had no gene match. Per germline, CDR1 ENHRY and CDR2 SYGVKD. This CDR3 comprises 14 residues. DNA of the CDR3: TGTGCCATCAGTTACCGGGACAGACCCTACGAGCAGTACTTC. It specifies CAISYRDRPYEQYF.

This clone has only one observation. The rearrangement joins TRBV5-4 to TRBJ1-1; 9 bases are shared with TRBD1. V was clipped by 5 bases and J by 0 bases; unmatched bases: 2. The CDR3 is 14 residues long. Germline values: CDR1 SGHNT, CDR2 YYREEE (reference sequence). The CDR3 sequence: CASRYRGLNTEAFF. The CDR3 nucleotides are TGTGCCAGCAGGTACAGGGGGCTGAACACTGAAGCTTTCTTT.

V and J are TRBV30 and TRBJ1-5; D call uncertain. V shed 7 bases and J shed 0 bases, with 10 bases lying between them. CDR3 length equals 13 residues. Per the germline V gene, CDR1 is GTSNPN and CDR2 is SVGIG (reference sequence). CDR3 sequence reads: CASQMGSNQPQHF. The CDR3 DNA reads as TGTGCCTCCCAGATGGGTAGCAATCAGCCCCAGCATTTT. Drawing the rest from reference TRBV30 and TRBJ1-5, the complete variable domain is SQTIHQWPATLVQPVGSPLSLECTVEGTSNPNLYWYRQAAGRGLQLLFYSVGIGQISSEVPQNLSASRPQDRQFILSSKKLLLSDSGFYLCASQMGSNQPQHFGDGTRLSIL.

This rearrangement joins TRBV5-1 to TRBJ2-1, with D perhaps being TRBD1 or TRBD2 (5 bases each). Trimming took off 4 bases at V and 6 bases at J, with 14 bases between the two ends. The CDR3 runs to 14 residues. The germline V gene encodes CDR1 SGHRS and CDR2 YFSETQ. The CDR3 sequence: CASSTEGRFNEQFF. CDR3 DNA: TGCGCCAGCAGCACAGAGGGACGGTTCAATGAGCAGTTCTTC.

The chain uses TRBV5-5 and TRBJ1-5; possible D gene TRBD1, 5 bases. Trimming stripped 1 base from V and 3 bases from J, with 11 bases between. This CDR3 has 15 residues. Germline CDR1 and CDR2: SGHKS and YYEKEE (reference sequence). CDR3 bases: TGTGCCAGCAGCTTGACCACAGGAGTCAATCAGCCCCAGCATTTT. It yields the protein CASSLTTGVNQPQHF.

The chain uses TRBV18 and TRBJ2-1, with 7 positions matching TRBD2. V shed 6 bases, J shed 4 bases, and the junction held 9 bases outside the gene matches. The CDR3 contains 15 residues. Germline V gene data show CDR1 as KGHSH and CDR2 as LQKENI. Here the CDR3 reads CASSYGLGGYNEQFF. CDR3 nucleotide sequence: TGTGCCAGCTCCTACGGACTAGGCGGATACAATGAGCAGTTCTTC.

This chain connects TRBV25-1 to TRBJ1-1; D is uncertain. This CDR3 region has 15 residues. CDR1 and CDR2 (germline): MGHDK, SYGVNS. V shed 0 bases and J shed 0 bases, with 8 bases lying between them. The CDR3 DNA reads as TGTGCCAGCAGTGAATATAGGCAGTTGAACACTGAAGCTTTCTTT. Protein: CASSEYRQLNTEAFF. Filled out from reference TRBV25-1 and TRBJ1-1, the complete variable domain reads EADIYQTPRYLVIGTGKKITLECSQTMGHDKMYWYQQDPGMELHLIHYSYGVNSTEKGDLSSESTVSRIRTEHFPLTLESARPSHTSQYLCASSEYRQLNTEAFFGQGTRLTVV.

The V call is TRBV4-1, the J call TRBJ2-5, with no clear D. Per the germline V gene, CDR1 is MGHRA and CDR2 is YSYEKL. The V and J ends lost 6 bases and 2 bases respectively, with 10 bases between them. This CDR3 is built from 13 residues. The CDR3 DNA sequence: TGCGCCAGCAGTTCTAGTGAGCAAGAGACCCAGTACTTC. Its translation: CASSSSEQETQYF.

The rearrangement links TRBV7-2 to TRBJ1-4; 10 nucleotides match TRBD1. Trimming cost V 2 bases and J 2 bases; bases outside gene matches: 5. From germline, CDR1 is SGHTA and CDR2 FQGNSA. The CDR3 has 17 amino acids. CDR3 DNA: TGTGCCAGCAGCTTAAGTGGGACAGGGGCGACTAATGAAAAACTGTTTTTT. As protein: CASSLSGTGATNEKLFF.

The chain joins TRBV4-1 to TRBJ2-1; 8 nucleotides match TRBD2. This CDR3 is built from 14 residues. V lost 5 bases, J lost 6 bases, and 6 bases stayed unmatched. Per the germline V gene, CDR1 is MGHRA and CDR2 is YSYEKL. The CDR3 coding sequence is TGCGCCAGCAGCTCCTTACTAGCGGTCAATGAGCAGTTCTTC. Its protein product is CASSSLLAVNEQFF.